A selection of T cell receptor beta chains follows, all from one sample in a study of T cell changes during pregnancy in multiple sclerosis. Measured with immunoSEQ multiplex PCR; TCRdb has only the in-frame clones, and not every one. The data show roughly 110,000 clones, roughly 90% seen once. This specimen consisted of peripheral blood, obtained in the third trimester of pregnancy. The receptors stem from a female donor with multiple sclerosis, enrolled in a pregnancy study. Each CDR3 is given with its conserved first and last residue. D genes are given only for firm matches. Rows may omit the clone size; those that give it use once, few, many or a size class.

D | size | J | V | DNA | CDR3
TRBD2 | NA | TRBJ2-5 | TRBV7-3 | TGTGCCAGCAGCCTTAGCGGGAGGGGGGGGACCCAGTACTTC | CASSLSGRGGTQYF
TRBD2 | NA | TRBJ2-5 | TRBV28 | TGTGCCAGCAGTTTTCCGGGACTAGCGGGGGGAATCCACGAGACCCAGTACTTC | CASSFPGLAGGIHETQYF
NA | NA | TRBJ1-4 | TRBV19 | TGTGCCAGTAGTCCCGGGACAAAGACTGAAAAACTGTTTTTT | CASSPGTKTEKLFF
TRBD2 | NA | TRBJ2-6 | TRBV19 | TGTGCCAGTAGTATCTCTAGCGGTAGCTCTGGGGCCAACGTCCTGACTTTC | CASSISSGSSGANVLTF
TRBD1 | NA | TRBJ2-2 | TRBV6-1 | TGTGCCAGCAGTTGGGACAGGGACACCGGGGAGCTGTTTTTT | CASSWDRDTGELFF
TRBD2 | NA | TRBJ2-1 | TRBV11-2 | TGTGCCAGCAGCTTACGGGCTAGCGGGAGTGGTTCCCAGTTCTTC | CASSLRASGSGSQFF
NA | NA | TRBJ2-3 | TRBV18 | TGTGCCAGCTCACCATCTAGGCCCTTAGAGGATACGCAGTATTTT | CASSPSRPLEDTQYF
TRBD1 | NA | TRBJ2-1 | TRBV9 | TGTGCCAGCAGCGTACAGGGACAGGGGCAAATGGATGAGCAGTTCTTC | CASSVQGQGQMDEQFF
NA | once | TRBJ1-5 | TRBV15 | TGTGCCACCAGCGAGGGCCCTACGGGCCAGCCCCAGCATTTT | CATSEGPTGQPQHF
NA | NA | TRBJ2-1 | TRBV27 | TGTGCCAGCAGTTTCTCTGCGCTTAGTGAGCAGTTCTTC | CASSFSALSEQFF
TRBD1 | few | TRBJ2-7 | TRBV5-1 | TGCGCCAGCAGCCTGGGGACAGGCAATCTCCACGAGCAGTACTTC | CASSLGTGNLHEQYF
NA | NA | TRBJ2-7 | TRBV14 | TGTGCCAGCAGCCTCGGTGGGGGGTACGAGCAGTACTTC | CASSLGGGYEQYF
NA | NA | TRBJ2-1 | TRBV6-6 | TGTGCCAGCACCCCCGAAGGACACTACAATGAGCAGTTCTTC | CASTPEGHYNEQFF
NA | NA | TRBJ2-2 | TRBV4-1 | TGCGCCAGCAGCCAAGGTAGCGGTCTGACCGGGGAGCTGTTTTTT | CASSQGSGLTGELFF
TRBD1 | NA | TRBJ1-2 | TRBV7-9 | TGTGCCAGCAGCTCGAGGGACAGTCGGGGCCCTTACTATGGCTACACCTTC | CASSSRDSRGPYYGYTF
TRBD1 | NA | TRBJ2-3 | TRBV27 | TGTGCCAGCAGTCCGCAGGGACCGGGACAGGGGTTGAGGATCTCTAGCACAGATACGCAGTATTTT | CASSPQGPGQGLRISSTDTQYF
TRBD2 | NA | TRBJ2-3 | TRBV2 | TGTGCCAGCAGAAGACTAGCGGGAGGGGCAGATACGCAGTATTTT | CASRRLAGGADTQYF
TRBD1 | NA | TRBJ1-2 | TRBV9 | TGTGCCAGCAGCCTTTCCACCGGACAGGGCGGAGGCTACACCTTC | CASSLSTGQGGGYTF
NA | NA | TRBJ1-3 | TRBV30 | TGTGCCTGGAGTGTCAGGCGGGACTTCTCTGGAAACACCATATATTTT | CAWSVRRDFSGNTIYF
TRBD2 | NA | TRBJ2-3 | TRBV13 | TGTGCCAGCAGCTCCACTAGCGGGGGGGGCACAGATACGCAGTATTTT | CASSSTSGGGTDTQYF
TRBD1 | NA | TRBJ2-3 | TRBV5-4 | TGTGCCAGCAGCTGGACAGGGGGGATGTATACGCAGTATTTT | CASSWTGGMYTQYF
NA | NA | TRBJ1-2 | TRBV7-3 | TGTGCCAGCAGCGCCCCCGAGGGTGGCTACACCTTC | CASSAPEGGYTF
TRBD1 | NA | TRBJ2-1 | TRBV6-4 | TGTGCCAGCAGGCAGGGGGCGGGTGAGCAGTTCTTC | CASRQGAGEQFF
TRBD1 | NA | TRBJ1-4 | TRBV18 | TGTGCCAGCTCTCGACAGGGAACTAATGAAAAACTGTTTTTT | CASSRQGTNEKLFF
TRBD2 | NA | TRBJ2-3 | TRBV7-9 | TGTGCCAGCAGCCCCCCCAGGGAAGCGGGAGAACCAGATACGCAGTATTTT | CASSPPREAGEPDTQYF
TRBD2 | once | TRBJ2-2 | TRBV5-1 | TGCGCCAGCAGCCCGATGACTAGCGGGAGGAACACCGGGGAGCTGTTTTTT | CASSPMTSGRNTGELFF
TRBD1 | NA | TRBJ2-7 | TRBV9 | TGTGCCAGCAGCGGGGCGTCTGACAGGGGACACGAGCAGTACTTC | CASSGASDRGHEQYF
NA | NA | TRBJ2-3 | TRBV6-1 | TGTGCCAGCGACAGTACCTCTCCCACAGATACGCAGTATTTT | CASDSTSPTDTQYF
TRBD1 | NA | TRBJ1-5 | TRBV7-8 | TGTGCCAGCAGCTCCGGACAGGGCTACAATCAGCCCCAGCATTTT | CASSSGQGYNQPQHF
TRBD1 | NA | TRBJ2-5 | TRBV5-6 | TGTGCCAGCAGGTTGGGACAGGGGGTATTACGGCAAGAGACCCAGTACTTC | CASRLGQGVLRQETQYF
TRBD1 | NA | TRBJ1-6 | TRBV5-6 | TGTGCCAGCAGCTTGGGGCCAGGGGGTCGCGGCACCCTCCACTTT | CASSLGPGGRGTLHF
TRBD2 | NA | TRBJ2-1 | TRBV7-6 | TGTGCCAGCAAGACTAGCGGGGGGGTATACAATGAGCAGTTCTTC | CASKTSGGVYNEQFF
TRBD1 | once | TRBJ1-3 | TRBV7-6 | TGTGCCAGCAGCTTAGTGACAGGGATCTCTGGAAACACCATATATTTT | CASSLVTGISGNTIYF
TRBD1 | NA | TRBJ2-3 | TRBV30 | TGTGCCTGGAGGGAACAGGGGCGGGTAAATACGCAGTATTTT | CAWREQGRVNTQYF
TRBD1 | once | TRBJ1-5 | TRBV28 | TGTGCCAGCAGTTTACCAGGGGGCGCTTATAGCAATCAGCCCCAGCATTTT | CASSLPGGAYSNQPQHF
TRBD1 | few | TRBJ1-5 | TRBV29-1 | TGCAGCGTTGAAGGGACAGGGGAGCAGCCCCAGCATTTT | CSVEGTGEQPQHF
NA | NA | TRBJ2-6 | TRBV30 | TGTGCCTGGAGTTCCGGGATTGACTCTGGGGCCAACGTCCTGACTTTC | CAWSSGIDSGANVLTF
TRBD1 | NA | TRBJ1-5 | TRBV28 | TGTGCCAGCAGTTTGCAGGGGGGACAGCCCCAGCATTTT | CASSLQGGQPQHF
TRBD1 | NA | TRBJ1-4 | TRBV18 | TGTGCCAGCTCACCACGGGGACAGGGAAGTAATGAAAAACTGTTTTTT | CASSPRGQGSNEKLFF
NA | NA | TRBJ1-2 | TRBV7-3 | TGTGCCAGCAGCTTAGGAACAGGCTATGGCTACACCTTC | CASSLGTGYGYTF
TRBD1 | NA | TRBJ2-3 | TRBV5-1 | TGCGCCAGCAGCTTGGAGCCGGGACAGGGATTCACAGATACGCAGTATTTT | CASSLEPGQGFTDTQYF
NA | NA | TRBJ1-1 | TRBV7-9 | TGTGCCAGCAGCTTAGGGGGCGGGATGAACACTGAAGCTTTCTTT | CASSLGGGMNTEAFF
NA | NA | TRBJ1-5 | TRBV7-9 | TGTGCCAGCAGCTTAGGGGACAAAAGCAATCAGCCCCAGCATTTT | CASSLGDKSNQPQHF
NA | NA | TRBJ2-3 | TRBV5-6 | TGTGCCAGCAGCTTGGTGGGCGGGGTAATGCCAGATACGCAGTATTTT | CASSLVGGVMPDTQYF
NA | NA | TRBJ1-5 | TRBV6-6 | TGTGCCAGCACCCCGGATAGGGGAGGTCAGCCCCAGCATTTT | CASTPDRGGQPQHF
NA | NA | TRBJ2-7 | TRBV2 | TGTGCCAGCAGTGACCAGGGGCCCTACGAGCAGTACTTC | CASSDQGPYEQYF